This entry lists 15 T cell receptor beta chains sequenced from one sample in a study of PD-1 blockade in classical Hodgkin lymphoma (dated by TCRdb to the early 2020s). This specimen's time point label, per the study, means: cycle 1 day 1 (C1D1), immediately before nivolumab initiation. Relapse after autologous stem cell transplantation had occurred in all trial patients, and cohorts A, B and C were distinguished by prior brentuximab vedotin exposure. The library was produced with the immunoSEQ multiplex PCR assay. TCRdb re-hosts the immuneACCESS table, in-frame sequences only. Its copies lack some clones; in the studies checked, an unresolved V gene accounts for under half of them, and the cause for the rest is not known. The sample includes 40,000 or so clones, with around 80% observed a single time. The ten largest make up about an eighth of the sample. This specimen was peripheral blood mononuclear cells (PBMCs), taken at baseline. Receptor source: a human donor with classical Hodgkin lymphoma.

This clone has a handful of counts. The genes are TRBV7-9 and TRBJ2-1, with TRBD2 identical over 13 bases. The CDR3 consists of 15 residues. The V and J ends lost 4 bases and 7 bases, in that order; junction bases with no gene match: 4. Germline CDR1 reads SEHNR; CDR2 reads FQNEAQ (reference sequence). DNA for the CDR3: TGTGCCAGCAGCTCGTCACTAGCGGGGGGGAATGAGCAGTTCTTC. Amino acid sequence: CASSSSLAGGNEQFF. Full variable domain (outside the CDR3, taken from reference TRBV7-9 and TRBJ2-1): DTGVSQNPRHKITKRGQNVTFRCDPISEHNRLYWYRQTLGQGPEFLTYFQNEAQLEKSRLLSDRFSAERPKGSFSTLEIQRTEQGDSAMYLCASSSSLAGGNEQFFGPGTRLTVL.

The chain joins TRBV19 to TRBJ1-3, with unresolved D. The CDR3 is 16 amino acids. The germline CDR1 and CDR2 sequences are LNHDA and SQIVND (reference sequence). With 3 bases removed from V and 4 bases from J, the gap between germline ends came to 16 bases. The CDR3 sequence is CASSIEDVQIGNTIYF. The CDR3 nucleotides are TGTGCCAGTAGTATCGAGGACGTTCAAATCGGAAACACCATATATTTT. Full variable domain (rest looked up from reference TRBV19 and TRBJ1-3): DGGITQSPKYLFRKEGQNVTLSCEQNLNHDAMYWYRQDPGQGLRLIYYSQIVNDFQKGDIAEGYSVSREKKESFPLTVTSAQKNPTAFYLCASSIEDVQIGNTIYFGEGSWLTVV.

The genes are TRBV21-1 and TRBJ2-7; the D call of TRBD1 is as the table states it, not checked on the DNA. TRBV21-1 is shown as a pseudogene. The CDR3 has 17 amino acids. The CDR3 DNA reads TGTGCCAGCAGCAAAGCCCGGTCCGGGACAGGGGCCTACGAGCAGTACTTC. Protein product: CASSKARSGTGAYEQYF.

The genes are TRBV9 and TRBJ2-5; unclear D gene. Trimming took off 7 bases at V and 0 bases at J, with 16 bases between the two ends. The germline gives CDR1 SGDLS, CDR2 YYNGEE. CDR3 length equals 15 residues. CDR3 loop: CASHTTQRDQETQYF. CDR3 nucleotides: TGTGCCAGCCACACCACCCAAAGGGACCAAGAGACCCAGTACTTC.

The gene calls are TRBV4-2 and TRBJ2-5; D may be TRBD2 (6 bases). Germline V gene sequence: CDR1 LGHNA, CDR2 YNFKEQ. The length of the CDR3 is 14 residues. The germline V and J ends were trimmed by 2 bases and 5 bases, with 12 bases remaining between them. The CDR3 reads CASSQNSGGETQYF. DNA for the CDR3: TGTGCCAGCAGCCAAAACTCCGGGGGTGAGACCCAGTACTTC.

The chain couples TRBV4-3 to TRBJ2-3, with D perhaps matching TRBD1 (6 bases). The CDR3 is 16 amino acids. V lost 4 bases and J 2 bases, leaving 16 bases between the germline ends. The germline V gene has CDR1 LGHNA and CDR2 YSLEER. The CDR3 reads CASSPLPRGTTDTQYF. In nucleotides, the CDR3 is TGCGCCAGCAGCCCTCTTCCCAGGGGAACCACAGATACGCAGTATTTT.

V is TRBV4-1 and J is TRBJ1-1, with D possibly being TRBD1 (6 bases). Germline CDR1 is MGHRA and CDR2 is YSYEKL. The ends were cut back, 1 base at V and 11 bases at J, with 38 bases in the middle. The CDR3 extends over 21 amino acids. The CDR3 coding sequence is TGCGCCAGCAGCCAAGTTCAAGTCCCTGGATTGGGGGCCCTTGGCAGGGATATGGCTTTCTTT. Residues: CASSQVQVPGLGALGRDMAFF.

The chain has TRBV5-1 and TRBJ2-7; no reliable D call. The CDR3 contains 14 residues. Per the germline V gene, CDR1 is SGHRS and CDR2 is YFSETQ. Between the trimmed V and J ends, which lost 0 bases and 1 base, there was a span of 8 bases. Here the CDR3 reads CASSLGDGSYEQYF. The DNA for the CDR3 is TGCGCCAGCAGCTTGGGTGACGGTTCCTACGAGCAGTACTTC.

This clone was detected a few times. J is TRBJ1-3 and V is TRBV7-9; 9 nucleotides align to TRBD1. Germline CDR1 and CDR2: SEHNR and FQNEAQ (reference sequence). V dropped 3 bases and J dropped 1; count of bases not matched to a gene: 1. This CDR3 comprises 15 residues. Written as DNA, the CDR3 is TGTGCCAGCAGCTTCGGACAGGGGTCTGGAAACACCATATATTTT. It codes for CASSFGQGSGNTIYF.

This clone is a singleton in its sample. This rearrangement joins TRBV6-1 to TRBJ1-1; D possibly corresponds to TRBD1 (5 bases). V was cut by 7 bases and J by 7 bases, with 13 bases left in between. This CDR3 spans 12 amino acids. Germline CDR1 and CDR2: MNHNS and SASEGT. The CDR3 sequence: CASTPGASEAFF. The CDR3 bases are TGTGCCAGCACCCCCGGGGCAAGTGAAGCTTTCTTT.

This chain connects TRBV6-5 to TRBJ2-7, with D maybe TRBD2 (5 bases). Germline V gene data show CDR1 as MNHEY and CDR2 as SVGAGI. This CDR3 region has 14 residues. V was trimmed by 0 bases and J by 0 bases, leaving 6 bases between them. CDR3 sequence: CASSYSEGSYEQYF. The CDR3 nucleotides are TGTGCCAGCAGTTACTCAGAGGGCTCCTACGAGCAGTACTTC.

Notes on this clone: At one end, the junction sequence differs from germline, possibly due to a read error. The V gene is TRBV6-5, the J gene TRBJ1-5; no definite D call. Germline-derived CDR1 and CDR2 are MNHEY and SVGAGI. The CDR3 sequence is 13 residues long. The CDR3 loop is CASRYYSNQPQHF. The CDR3 DNA follows: TGTGCCAGCAGGTACTATAGCAATCAGCCCCAGCATTTT.

The chain joins TRBV12-5 to TRBJ2-5; maybe TRBD2 (5 bases). The CDR3 runs to 20 residues. Trimming cost V 2 bases and J 4 bases, with 29 bases left between them. Germline V CDR1 and CDR2: LGHNT, FRNRAP. This CDR3 reads CASGLPITSYPSTGRETQYF. CDR3 DNA sequence: TGTGCTAGTGGTTTGCCAATTACATCGTACCCCAGTACGGGGAGAGAGACCCAGTACTTC.

The rearrangement links TRBV9 to TRBJ2-3, with no clear D. The V and J ends lost 0 bases and 2 bases respectively, with 7 bases between them. The CDR3 is 14 amino acids. Germline loops: CDR1 SGDLS, CDR2 YYNGEE. The CDR3 DNA reads as TGTGCCAGCAGCGTAGAGGTCCACACAGATACGCAGTATTTT. Translated: CASSVEVHTDTQYF.

The chain couples TRBV14 to TRBJ1-6; D gene ambiguous. The CDR3 length is 15 residues. V dropped 4 bases and J dropped 1 base, with 8 bases sitting between them. Germline-derived CDR1 and CDR2 are SGHDN and FVKESK. Written as DNA, the CDR3 is TGTGCCAGCAGCCCTTCCCCTTCCTATAATTCACCCCTCCACTTT. Translated, it gives CASSPSPSYNSPLHF. The full variable domain, completed using reference TRBV14 and TRBJ1-6, is EAGVTQFPSHSVIEKGQTVTLRCDPISGHDNLYWYRRVMGKEIKFLLHFVKESKQDESGMPNNRFLAERTGGTYSTLKVQPAELEDSGVYFCASSPSPSYNSPLHFGNGTRLTVT.